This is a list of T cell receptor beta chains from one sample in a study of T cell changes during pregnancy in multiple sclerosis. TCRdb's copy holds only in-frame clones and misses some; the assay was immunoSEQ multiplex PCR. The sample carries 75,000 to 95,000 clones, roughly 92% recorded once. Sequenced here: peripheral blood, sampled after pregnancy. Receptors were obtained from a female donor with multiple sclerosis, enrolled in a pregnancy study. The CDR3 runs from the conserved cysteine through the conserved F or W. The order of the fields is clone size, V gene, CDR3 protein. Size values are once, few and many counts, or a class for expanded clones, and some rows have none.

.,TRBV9,CASSVPRKGGANTGELFF
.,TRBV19,CASVDGGSGANVLTF
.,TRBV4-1,CASSQDTISQFF
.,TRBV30,CAALPPGGTNEKLFF
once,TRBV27,CASSFGDQPGYGYTF
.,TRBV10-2,CASSESSGSTNEQFF
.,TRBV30,CAWRVRTGWYEQYF
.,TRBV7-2,CASDRAHYGYTF
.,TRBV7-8,CASSLGGRGEKLFF
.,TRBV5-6,CASSLRDIQKQFF
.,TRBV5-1,CASRQDLPYGYTF
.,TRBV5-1,CASSLEGVMNTEAFF
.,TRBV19,CASSDRVEAFF
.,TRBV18,CASSLQGARGYTF
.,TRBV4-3,CASSQERRGGDTQYF
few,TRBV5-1,CASSLAGSGGSYEQYF
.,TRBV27,CASSGWGVNTEAFF
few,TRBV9,CASSVSGVPSSGNTIYF